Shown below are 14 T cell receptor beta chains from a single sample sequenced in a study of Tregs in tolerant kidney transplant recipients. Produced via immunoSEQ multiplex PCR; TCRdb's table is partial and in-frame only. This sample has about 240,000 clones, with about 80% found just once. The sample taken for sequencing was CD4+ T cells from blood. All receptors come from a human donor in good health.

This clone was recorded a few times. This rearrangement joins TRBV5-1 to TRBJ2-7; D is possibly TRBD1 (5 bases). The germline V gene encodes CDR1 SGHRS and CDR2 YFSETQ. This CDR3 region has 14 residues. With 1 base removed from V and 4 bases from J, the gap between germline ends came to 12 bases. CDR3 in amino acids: CASSLLGQAYEQYF. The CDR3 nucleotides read TGCGCCAGCAGCTTGCTTGGACAAGCATACGAGCAGTACTTC.

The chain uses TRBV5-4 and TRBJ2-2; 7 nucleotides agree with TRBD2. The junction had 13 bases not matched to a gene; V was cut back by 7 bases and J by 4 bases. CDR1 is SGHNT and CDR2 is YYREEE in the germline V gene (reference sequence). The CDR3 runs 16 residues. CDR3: CASGRWDGGITGELFF. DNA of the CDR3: TGTGCCAGCGGCCGGTGGGACGGGGGGATCACCGGGGAGCTGTTTTTT.

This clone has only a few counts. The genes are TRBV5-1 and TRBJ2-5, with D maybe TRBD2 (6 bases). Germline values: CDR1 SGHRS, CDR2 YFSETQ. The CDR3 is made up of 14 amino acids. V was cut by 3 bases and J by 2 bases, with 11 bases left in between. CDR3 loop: CASSWPGRQETQYF. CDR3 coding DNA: TGCGCCAGCAGCTGGCCCGGGAGACAAGAGACCCAGTACTTC.

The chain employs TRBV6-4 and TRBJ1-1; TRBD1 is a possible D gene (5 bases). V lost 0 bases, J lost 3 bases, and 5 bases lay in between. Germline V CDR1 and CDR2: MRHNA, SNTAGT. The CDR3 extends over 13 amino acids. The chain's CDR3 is CASSDSRDTEAFF. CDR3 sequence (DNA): TGTGCCAGCAGTGACTCCAGGGACACTGAAGCTTTCTTT.

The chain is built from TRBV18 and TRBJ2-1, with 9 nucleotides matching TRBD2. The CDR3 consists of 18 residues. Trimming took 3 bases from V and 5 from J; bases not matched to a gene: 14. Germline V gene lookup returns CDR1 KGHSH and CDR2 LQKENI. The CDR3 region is CASSPLPKTSGLNNEQFF. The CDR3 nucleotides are TGTGCCAGCTCACCTCTTCCTAAGACTAGCGGTTTAAACAATGAGCAGTTCTTC.

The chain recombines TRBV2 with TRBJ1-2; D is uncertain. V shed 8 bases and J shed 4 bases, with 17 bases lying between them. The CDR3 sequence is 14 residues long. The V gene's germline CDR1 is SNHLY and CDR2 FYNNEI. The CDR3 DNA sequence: TGTGCCAGCGCCTTATGGATCGGAGGCTATGGCTACACCTTC. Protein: CASALWIGGYGYTF.

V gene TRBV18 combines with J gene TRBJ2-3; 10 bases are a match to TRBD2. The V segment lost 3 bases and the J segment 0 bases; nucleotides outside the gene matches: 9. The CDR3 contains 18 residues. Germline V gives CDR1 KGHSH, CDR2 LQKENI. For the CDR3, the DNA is TGTGCCAGCTCACCTCTGGGTAGCGGGGGGCCTAGCACAGATACGCAGTATTTT. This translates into CASSPLGSGGPSTDTQYF.

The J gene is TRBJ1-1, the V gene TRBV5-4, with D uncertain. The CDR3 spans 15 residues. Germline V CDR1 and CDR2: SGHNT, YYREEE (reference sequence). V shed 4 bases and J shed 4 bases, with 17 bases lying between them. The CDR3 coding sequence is TGTGCCAGCAGCACGGGAAAACAGTCGGCCACTGAAGCTTTCTTT. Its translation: CASSTGKQSATEAFF.

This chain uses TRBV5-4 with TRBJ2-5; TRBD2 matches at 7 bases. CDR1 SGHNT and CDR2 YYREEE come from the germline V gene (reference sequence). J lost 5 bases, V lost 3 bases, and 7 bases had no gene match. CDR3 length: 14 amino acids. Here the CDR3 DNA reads TGTGCCAGCAGCTCGGGACTCGGGGGGGAGACCCAGTACTTC. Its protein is CASSSGLGGETQYF.

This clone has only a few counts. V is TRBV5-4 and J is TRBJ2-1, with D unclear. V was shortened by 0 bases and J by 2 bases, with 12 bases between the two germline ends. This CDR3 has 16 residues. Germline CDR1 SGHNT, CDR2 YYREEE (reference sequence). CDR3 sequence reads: CASSLGAAQAYNEQFF. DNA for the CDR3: TGTGCCAGCAGCTTGGGGGCGGCCCAGGCCTACAATGAGCAGTTCTTC.

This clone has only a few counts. CDR3 region: CASSHPSGGYEQYF. The CDR3, as DNA: TGCGCCAGCAGCCACCCTAGCGGGGGCTACGAGCAGTACTTC. The rearrangement uses TRBV4-1 and TRBJ2-7; 10 bases agree with TRBD2. The J segment lost 3 bases and the V segment lost 3 bases, leaving 2 bases of the junction unmatched. The CDR3 is 14 residues long. Germline assignment: CDR1 MGHRA and CDR2 YSYEKL.

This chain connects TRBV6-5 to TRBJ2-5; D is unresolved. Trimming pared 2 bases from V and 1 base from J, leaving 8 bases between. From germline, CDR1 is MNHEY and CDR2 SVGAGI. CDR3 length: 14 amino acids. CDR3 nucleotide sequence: TGTGCCAGCAGTTACCTGGGGTTCCAAGAGACCCAGTACTTC. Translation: CASSYLGFQETQYF.

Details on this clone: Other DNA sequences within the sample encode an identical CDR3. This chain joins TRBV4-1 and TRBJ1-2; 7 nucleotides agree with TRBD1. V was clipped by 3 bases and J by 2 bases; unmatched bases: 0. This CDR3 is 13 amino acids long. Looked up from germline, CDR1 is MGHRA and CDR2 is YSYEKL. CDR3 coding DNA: TGCGCCAGCAGCCAGACAGGGAACTATGGCTACACCTTC. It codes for CASSQTGNYGYTF.

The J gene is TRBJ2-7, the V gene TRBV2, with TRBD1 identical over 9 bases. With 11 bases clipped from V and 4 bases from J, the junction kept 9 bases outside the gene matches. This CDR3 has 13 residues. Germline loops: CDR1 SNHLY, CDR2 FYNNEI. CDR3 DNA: TGTGCCGGGAAGGGGGACAGGGCATACGAGCAGTACTTC. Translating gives CAGKGDRAYEQYF.